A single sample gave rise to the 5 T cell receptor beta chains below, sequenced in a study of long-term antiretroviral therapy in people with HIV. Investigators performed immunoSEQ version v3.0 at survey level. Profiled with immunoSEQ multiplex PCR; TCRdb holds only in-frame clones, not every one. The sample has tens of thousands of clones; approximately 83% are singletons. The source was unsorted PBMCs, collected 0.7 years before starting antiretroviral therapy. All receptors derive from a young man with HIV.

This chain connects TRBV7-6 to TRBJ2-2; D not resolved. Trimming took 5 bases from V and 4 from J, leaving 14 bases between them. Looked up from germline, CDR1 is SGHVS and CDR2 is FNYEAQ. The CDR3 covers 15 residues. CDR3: CASSQLERGTGELFF. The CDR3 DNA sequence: TGTGCCAGCAGCCAATTAGAGCGTGGCACCGGGGAGCTGTTTTTT.

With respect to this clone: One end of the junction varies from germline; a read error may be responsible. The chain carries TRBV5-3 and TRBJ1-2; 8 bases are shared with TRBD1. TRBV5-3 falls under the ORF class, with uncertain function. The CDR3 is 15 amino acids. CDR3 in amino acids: CASSFRGQGNYGYTF. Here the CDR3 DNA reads TGTGCCAGCAGCTTCAGGGGGCAGGGCAACTATGGCTACACCTTC.

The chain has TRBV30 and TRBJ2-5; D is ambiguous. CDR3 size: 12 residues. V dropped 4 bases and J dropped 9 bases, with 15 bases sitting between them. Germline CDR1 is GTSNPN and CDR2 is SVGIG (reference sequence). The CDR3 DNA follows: TGTGCCTGGAAGGGCGGCTCAAGGGCCCAGTACTTC. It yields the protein CAWKGGSRAQYF. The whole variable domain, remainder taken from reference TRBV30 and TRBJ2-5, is SQTIHQWPATLVQPVGSPLSLECTVEGTSNPNLYWYRQAAGRGLQLLFYSVGIGQISSEVPQNLSASRPQDRQFILSSKKLLLSDSGFYLCAWKGGSRAQYFGPGTRLLVL.

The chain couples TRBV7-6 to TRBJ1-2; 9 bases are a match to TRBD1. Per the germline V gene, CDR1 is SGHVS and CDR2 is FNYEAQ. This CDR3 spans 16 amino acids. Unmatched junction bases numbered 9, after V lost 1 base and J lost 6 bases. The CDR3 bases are TGTGCCAGCAGCTTAGGTACAGGGGGCGGTCCCCATGGCTACACCTTC. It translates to CASSLGTGGGPHGYTF.

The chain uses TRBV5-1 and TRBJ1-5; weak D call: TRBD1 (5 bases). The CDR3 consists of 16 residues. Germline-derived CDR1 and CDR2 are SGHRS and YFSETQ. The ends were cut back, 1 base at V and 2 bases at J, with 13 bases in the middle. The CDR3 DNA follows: TGCGCCAGCAGCTTGCAGGCGGACAAGGGCAATCAGCCCCAGCATTTT. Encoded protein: CASSLQADKGNQPQHF.